This T cell receptor (beta chain) was documented in a study of T-cell memory formation after mild COVID-19. The germline V gene encodes CDR1 MNHEY and CDR2 SVGEGT. This CDR3 comprises 16 residues. The V and J ends lost 0 bases and 2 bases respectively, with 13 bases between them. For this clonotype: The target antigen is unknown.

Findings of the study overall: Cross-reactive memory seemingly joined, as some responding clones were found in pre-infection memory. Contracting CD8+ clones were enriched in EMRA, CD4+ mainly in CM and EM.

One entry per CDR3 protein results from TCRdb running MiXCR on the 5' RACE reads. This sample has some 97,000 distinct CDR3 sequences; 11% occur once, and the top ten carry approximately 40%. The chain is built from TRBV6-2 or TRBV6-3 and TRBJ1-2; D unresolved. Sequenced: PBMCs or a T cell subset sorted from them (not recorded which). The TCR originated in a young man who had mild COVID-19 (a few samples of this study predate the infection). Cell type and time point are not known. DNA for the CDR3: TGTGCCAGCAGTTACTCCCCAGCGAATATAAACTATGGCTACACCTTC. Its protein product is CASSYSPANINYGYTF.